This T cell receptor (beta chain) was retrieved from a study of blood T cells in healthy people across ages. This clonotype was seen ten or more times. The antigen is undetermined. The germline CDR1 and CDR2 sequences are SQVTM and ANQGSEA. V was shortened by 0 bases and J by 8 bases, with 8 bases between the two germline ends. The CDR3 has 12 residues. A second PCR of 7 to 11 cycles used a sample-barcoded 5' primer and a J-beta primer mix. There were at least 2.5 million CDR3-containing paired-end reads obtained from each sample. Each CDR3 protein gets one entry after TCRdb re-called the 5' RACE reads with MiXCR. The data show under 1,000,000 distinct CDR3 sequences, with under 40% seen just once and 10% to 15% held by the top ten. Whole-study findings and limits: From one million sequenced T cells, diversity estimates were lower bounds.

The rearrangement links TRBV29-1 to TRBJ2-1; D is unresolved. The receptor was derived from a man younger than 35 in good health. Input material: blood. The CDR3 protein is CSVEEGRYEQFF. CDR3 DNA: TGCAGCGTTGAAGAGGGAAGGTATGAGCAGTTCTTC.